The present T cell receptor beta chain was sequenced within a study of beta chain features in type 1 diabetes. Overall study: The examined sorted cells totaled 107,917,701 across samples.

Deletions cut 4 bases from V and 3 bases from J, with 21 bases between. Germline V gives CDR1 SEHNR, CDR2 FQNEAQ (reference sequence). The CDR3 sequence is 18 residues long. Reverse transcription of all isolated RNA meant that expressed TCRB transcripts were sequenced. The data were produced by immunoSEQ multiplex PCR, yet TCRdb's version contains in-frame clones alone and is incomplete. In the table there are over 100,000 clones, 30% to 50% of which are singletons. This clone was observed a few times. Its antigen is currently unknown. Study-level points and caveats: Type 1 diabetes patients had TCRB CDR3s that were shorter (moderately but significantly so) in all four CD4+ subsets.

The single heparinised draw taken from each donor contained about 100 mL of blood on average. The chain is built from TRBV7-9 and TRBJ2-2; D gene ambiguous. The specimen was stem cell memory CD4+ T cells from blood. The TCR sequence derives from a woman aged 18-29 years in good health. The CDR3 protein is CASSSRLGSVADTGELFF. The CDR3, as DNA: TGTGCCAGCAGCTCACGCCTCGGCTCCGTCGCGGACACCGGGGAGCTGTTTTTT.